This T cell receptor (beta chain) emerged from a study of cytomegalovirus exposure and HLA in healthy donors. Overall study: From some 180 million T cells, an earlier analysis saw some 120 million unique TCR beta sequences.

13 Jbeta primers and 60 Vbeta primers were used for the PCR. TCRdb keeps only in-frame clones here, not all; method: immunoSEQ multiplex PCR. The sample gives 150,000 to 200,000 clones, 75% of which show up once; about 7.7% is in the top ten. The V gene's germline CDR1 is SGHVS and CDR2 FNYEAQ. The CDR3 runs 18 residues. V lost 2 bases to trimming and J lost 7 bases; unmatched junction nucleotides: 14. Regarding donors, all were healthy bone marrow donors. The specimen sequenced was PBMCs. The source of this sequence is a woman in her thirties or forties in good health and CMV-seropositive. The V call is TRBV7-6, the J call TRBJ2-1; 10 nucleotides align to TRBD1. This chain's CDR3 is CASSLLPRGTGVKNEQFF. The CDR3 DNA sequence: TGTGCCAGCAGCTTATTACCCAGGGGGACAGGGGTTAAGAATGAGCAGTTCTTC.